This T cell receptor beta chain was recovered during a study of a mutant IDH1 vaccine in newly diagnosed glioma. In the study overall: Patients arrived already treated with radiotherapy, temozolomide, or both, most having had both. Regarding the study as a whole: Pseudoprogression showed no apparent link to changes in top peripheral T cell clonotypes. Evidence of vaccine-induced immune responses was documented in 85% to 95% of patients.

For this clone: The antigen is unknown.

Using immunoSEQ multiplex PCR, the repertoire was profiled, and TCRdb retains in-frame clones only, with some absent. The sample has about 59,000 clones; about 90% are singletons. Time point indicated: baseline, week 1 (first vaccination visit). The treatment was: pre-vaccination baseline after standard-of-care therapy. Donors harbored newly found WHO grade 3 or 4 IDH1-mutant, ATRX-lost astrocytomas. V was shortened by 5 bases and J by 7 bases, with 21 bases between the two germline ends. CDR1 and CDR2 (germline): SGHTA, FQGNSA. The CDR3 consists of 15 residues. The clonotype was recovered from a man in his forties or fifties with glioma. The chain combines TRBV7-2 with TRBJ2-7; possible D gene TRBD2, 5 bases. The material sequenced was PBMCs, taken from a glioma patient treated with radiotherapy, temozolomide or both. Here the CDR3 DNA reads TGTGCCAGCAGCCCTTATGGCCTGGGTCCGGGGGAGCAGTACTTC. Amino acids: CASSPYGLGPGEQYF.